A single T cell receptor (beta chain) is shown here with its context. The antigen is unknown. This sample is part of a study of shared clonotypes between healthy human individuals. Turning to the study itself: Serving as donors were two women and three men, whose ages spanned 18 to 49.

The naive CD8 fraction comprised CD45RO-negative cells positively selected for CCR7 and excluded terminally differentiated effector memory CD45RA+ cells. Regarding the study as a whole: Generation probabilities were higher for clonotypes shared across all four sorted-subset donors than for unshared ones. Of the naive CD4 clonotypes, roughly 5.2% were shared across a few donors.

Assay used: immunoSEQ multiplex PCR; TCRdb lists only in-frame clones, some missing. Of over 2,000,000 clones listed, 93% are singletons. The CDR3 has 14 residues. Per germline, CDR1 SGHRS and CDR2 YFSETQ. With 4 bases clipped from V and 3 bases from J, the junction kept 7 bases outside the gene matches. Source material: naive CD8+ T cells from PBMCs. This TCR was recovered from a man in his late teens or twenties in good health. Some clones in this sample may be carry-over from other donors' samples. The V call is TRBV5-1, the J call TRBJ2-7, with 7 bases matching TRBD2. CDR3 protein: CASSISAGIYEQYF. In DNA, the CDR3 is TGCGCCAGCAGCATATCAGCGGGGATCTACGAGCAGTACTTC.